Shown below are 15 T cell receptor beta chains from a single sample sequenced in a study of blood T cells in healthy people across ages. With a J-beta primer mix and a sample-barcoded 5' primer, a second PCR ran 7 to 11 cycles. TCRdb recomputed calls from the 5' RACE reads with MiXCR, one row per CDR3 protein. The sample shows about a million distinct CDR3 sequences, less than 45% of them seen only once. Sequenced input: blood. The receptors originated from a man aged 18 to 29 in good health.

The rearrangement links TRBV7-3 to TRBJ1-4; D ambiguous. Trimming pared 5 bases from V and 7 bases from J, leaving 11 bases between. Germline lookup yields CDR1 SGHTA and CDR2 FQGTGA. The CDR3 is 13 residues long. CDR3 residues: CASSGMWGEKLFF. The CDR3, as DNA: TGTGCCAGCAGCGGAATGTGGGGTGAAAAACTGTTTTTT.

This clonotype has just a few counts. The rearrangement uses TRBV27 and TRBJ2-1, with TRBD2 identical over 10 bases. CDR1 MNHEY and CDR2 SMNVEV come from the germline V gene (reference sequence). CDR3 length equals 14 residues. The V gene end was trimmed by 0 bases and the J gene end by 15 bases; junction bases not matched to a gene: 8. CDR3 bases: TGTGCCAGCAGTTTATCTAGCGGGGGGACACGTCCGTTCTTC. Protein product: CASSLSSGGTRPFF.

The rearrangement links TRBV4-1 to TRBJ2-1; the D gene is possibly TRBD2 (6 bases). V lost 4 bases and J lost 7, with 14 bases in between. CDR1 and CDR2 (germline): MGHRA, YSYEKL. The CDR3 length is 14 residues. Here the CDR3 DNA reads TGCGCCAGCAGCCGAGGACTCGCGGGGAATGAGCAGTTCTTC. Translating it yields CASSRGLAGNEQFF.

This clonotype was recorded a few times. The chain couples TRBV5-1 to TRBJ2-2; D gene unclear. There are 13 residues in the CDR3. V lost 7 bases to trimming and J lost 0 bases, with 7 bases between them. Germline CDR1 is SGHRS and CDR2 is YFSETQ. Written as DNA, the CDR3 is TGCGCCAGCTCCCCCGCGAACACCGGGGAGCTGTTTTTT. Translating it yields CASSPANTGELFF.

A remark on this clonotype: One end of the junction does not line up with germline, which may come from a read error. The chain couples TRBV6-4 to TRBJ2-3; TRBD1 aligns across 12 bases. The CDR3 spans 15 residues. Germline CDR1 and CDR2: MRHNA and SNTAGT. CDR3 protein: CACSPGQGASDTQYF. The CDR3 DNA reads TGTGCCTGCAGTCCGGGACAGGGGGCGTCAGATACGCAGTATTTT.

This clonotype has a handful of counts. V usage is TRBV29-1 and J usage is TRBJ1-1, with a tentative D call TRBD1 (5 bases). The CDR3 covers 14 residues. The germline gives CDR1 SQVTM, CDR2 ANQGSEA. The ends were cut back, 4 bases at V and 1 base at J, with 13 bases in the middle. The CDR3 here is CSVVGRVGNTEAFF. The DNA of the CDR3 is TGCAGCGTTGTCGGCAGGGTGGGGAACACTGAAGCTTTCTTT.

This clonotype was found many times. The J gene is TRBJ2-3, the V gene TRBV10-3; D uncertain. V was cut by 4 bases and J by 7 bases, with 9 bases left in between. CDR3 length equals 12 residues. Looked up from germline, CDR1 is ENHRY and CDR2 is SYGVKD. The CDR3 DNA reads TGTGCCATCAGTGGTGGGGTGAATACGCAGTATTTT. Residues: CAISGGVNTQYF.

This clonotype was seen more than once but under ten times. V and J are TRBV27 and TRBJ1-2; TRBD1 is a possible D gene (5 bases). V lost 5 bases, J lost 5 bases, and 18 bases lay in between. CDR1 is MNHEY and CDR2 is SMNVEV in the germline V gene (reference sequence). This CDR3 region has 15 residues. CDR3 coding DNA: TGTGCCAGCAGTCCCAGCCCCAGGGAAGGGTATGGCTACACCTTC. Its translation is CASSPSPREGYGYTF.

This clonotype has a handful of counts. The chain uses TRBV4-3 and TRBJ2-5; 11 nucleotides match TRBD2. With 4 bases clipped from V and 2 bases from J, the junction kept 6 bases outside the gene matches. The CDR3 is made up of 16 amino acids. CDR1 LGHNA and CDR2 YSLEER come from the germline V gene. The CDR3: CASSRRLAGLQETQYF. The CDR3 DNA reads TGCGCCAGCAGCCGGCGACTAGCGGGACTTCAAGAGACCCAGTACTTC.

The chain has TRBV6-2 or TRBV6-3 and TRBJ2-1; TRBD2 aligns across 11 bases. V gave up 8 bases and J gave up 4 bases; unmatched junction bases: 7. The CDR3 sequence is 15 residues long. Germline V gene lookup returns CDR1 MNHEY and CDR2 SVGEGT. This CDR3 reads CASRRGTSGYNEQFF. In nucleotides, the CDR3 is TGTGCCAGCCGACGGGGGACTAGCGGTTACAATGAGCAGTTCTTC.

The rearrangement uses TRBV7-2 and TRBJ1-4; perhaps TRBD1 as D (6 bases). The V end was cut by 5 bases, the J end by 6 bases, with 19 bases between. The CDR3 is 16 amino acids. CDR1 is SGHTA, CDR2 FQGNSA, per germline. The chain's CDR3 is CASSAHRASHDEKLFF. The CDR3 DNA reads as TGTGCCAGCAGCGCACACAGGGCCTCACACGATGAAAAACTGTTTTTT.

This clonotype has only one observation. The chain combines TRBV4-3 with TRBJ2-2; D tentatively reads TRBD1 or TRBD2 (5 bases each). The CDR3 runs 19 residues. CDR1 and CDR2 (germline): LGHNA, YSLEER. V was cut by 1 base and J by 3 bases, with 21 bases left in between. The CDR3 protein is CASSQGITRGSYYTGELFF. CDR3 sequence (DNA): TGCGCCAGCAGCCAAGGTATCACGAGGGGCAGCTACTACACCGGGGAGCTGTTTTTT.

The chain uses TRBV3-1 and TRBJ1-4; D is unresolved. Germline lookup yields CDR1 LGHDT and CDR2 YNNKEL (reference sequence). This CDR3 has 13 amino acids. V was trimmed by 2 bases and J by 8 bases, leaving 9 bases between them. CDR3: CASSQNDGEKLFF. The CDR3 DNA follows: TGTGCCAGCAGCCAAAATGACGGCGAAAAACTGTTTTTT. The full variable domain, with the rest looked up from reference TRBV3-1 and TRBJ1-4, is DTAVSQTPKYLVTQMGNDKSIKCEQNLGHDTMYWYKQDSKKFLKIMFSYNNKELIINETVPNRFSPKSPDKAHLNLHINSLELGDSAVYFCASSQNDGEKLFFGSGTQLSVL.

The chain recombines TRBV28 with TRBJ1-1; D uncertain. CDR1 MDHEN and CDR2 SYDVKM come from the germline V gene. The CDR3 covers 14 residues. Trimming stripped 2 bases from V and 1 base from J, with 8 bases between. CDR3 DNA sequence: TGTGCCAGCAGTTTACCGTCTAAGAACACTGAAGCTTTCTTT. This sequence encodes CASSLPSKNTEAFF.

This chain joins TRBV2 and TRBJ2-1; either TRBD1 or TRBD2 may fit D (5 bases each). Trimming shortened V by 2 bases and J by 5 bases, and 13 bases separated the two germline ends. CDR1 SNHLY and CDR2 FYNNEI come from the germline V gene. This CDR3 is 15 amino acids long. The CDR3 nucleotides read TGTGCCAGCAGTGAAAATTGGGACGCCGACAATGAGCAGTTCTTC. This translates into CASSENWDADNEQFF.